This TCR beta chain was captured in a study of T-cell reconstitution after alpha-beta-depleted transplantation in children. General study points: High day-60 TCRbeta diversity in some patients came from surviving recipient T cells and thymic progenitors. As was reported, about two months after transplant, alpha-beta T cells came from several hundred expanded graft clones.

The CDR3 consists of 15 residues. Germline CDR1 SGHVS, CDR2 FQNEAQ. The ends were cut back, 7 bases at V and 7 bases at J, with 23 bases in the middle. Library preparation (for TCRbeta) was performed with unique molecular identifiers. TCRdb independently ran MiXCR on the PCR reads; one entry per CDR3 protein. The profile shows around 25,000 distinct CDR3 sequences, 15% to 20% of them singletons. On this clonotype itself: Its antigen is as yet unknown.

Sequenced here: PBMCs, mostly from graft donor cells, sampled 60 days after TCRalphabeta/CD19-depleted stem cell transplant. V and J are TRBV7-8 and TRBJ2-7; unclear D gene. The sequence derives from a male patient under 10 years old who had a stem cell transplant for acute lymphoblastic leukemia, so the T cells may come from the graft donor. The CDR3 loop is CASTVYQDTSREQYF. CDR3 DNA: TGTGCCAGCACCGTTTACCAAGACACCTCTCGAGAGCAGTACTTC.